This entry is about one T cell receptor (beta chain). Its antigen is unknown. Base-call qualities are not available, and no considerably larger clone is one nucleotide away. The CDR3 runs 12 amino acids, cysteine and phenylalanine included. Solely the CDR3 DNA is kept, with 36 bases framed from the first base. CDR1 and CDR2 were assigned from the germline V gene as SGHTA and FQGNSA. The germline V end is reduced by 5 bases and the J end by 5 bases; junction bases left unmatched: 2. The data stem from a study of blood T cell repertoires in COVID-19 (TCRdb year 2020). Turning to the overall study: Samples from collaborators originated in the United States, Italy and Spain and spanned both the acute and convalescent phases of COVID-19. The material from the prospective study consisted of cDNA or gDNA derived from T cells, B-cell-depleted T cells, or PBMCs. Deeply sampled blood TCRbeta repertoires from subjects exposed to, actively infected with, or recovered from COVID-19 were included in the dataset. The repertoires were made available in a free public database intended to serve as a resource for research on the immune response to SARS-CoV-2. The samples were drawn from the first 160 participants of the ongoing ImmuneRACE study and from 1,254 subjects provided by 6 global collaborators. Nearly every sample came with metadata listing a de-identified subject ID, COVID-19 status, age in years and sex. Where available, HLA class I and class II types were taken from metadata supplied by the sample provider and were not determined by assay-based typing. What the study reported, not specific to this receptor: Clinical and demographic metadata were provided uncurated, with the amount varying by source and participant.

Participants in the prospective study were aged about 18 to 100 years, lived in some 24 United States geographic areas, and enrolled through a virtual design. In the prospective study, participants were assigned to cohorts based on the clinical history participants reported in a screening survey and a study questionnaire. For ImmuneRACE Cohort 3, a participant was defined as recovered based on two consecutive negative NP/OP PCR tests, clearance by a healthcare professional, or resolution of symptoms. Each participant in the prospective study had whole blood, serum and a nasopharyngeal or oropharyngeal swab collected by mobile phlebotomists. Additional blood draws and questionnaires over a 2-month period could optionally be provided by prospective study participants. Prospective study blood samples were shipped either frozen or at room temperature before DNA extraction. TCRbeta CDR3 regions were amplified from genomic DNA by means of the immunoSEQ Assay, a bias-controlled multiplex PCR. As for the original processing: The number of nucleated cells in each sample was estimated by amplification of reference gene primers within the assay. To quantify the absolute abundance of each unique TCRbeta CDR3 rearrangement, sequence reads were collapsed and filtered. For each sample, productive Simpson clonality was calculated as the square root of Simpson's diversity index over productive rearrangements. The source is immuneACCESS, and TCRdb retained only in-frame sequences with V and J called. Part of the clones is not carried over; for the studies checked, unresolved V genes explain less than half of this, and the remainder is unexplained. The DNA was the basis for D and trimming; V, J and clone size are from that table. The sample has around 300,000 clones on record, approximately 91% of them singletons. The leading ten clones occupy 1.5% to 2% of the sample.

The material sequenced was PBMCs or T cells enriched from blood (not recorded which). The sequence derives from a woman aged 40 to 55 who had recovered from COVID-19. The rearranged segments are TRBV7-2 and TRBJ1-2; a stretch of 7 junction bases matches TRBD1. The DNA sequence reads TGTGCCAGCAGCCAGACAGGGTATGGCTACACCTTC. Its product reads: CASSQTGYGYTF.